The clone carrying this TCR beta chain was found a few times. The antigen is unknown. The source of the sample is a study of cytomegalovirus exposure and HLA in healthy donors. Study overall: Across 300 to 400 genotyped donors, 81% landed in the Caucasian-associated ancestry cluster. Whole-study findings and limits: Because they were indistinguishable, some V segments, including TRBV6-2 and TRBV6-3, were excluded.

Germline CDR1 and CDR2: SEHNR and FQNEAQ (reference sequence). V was trimmed by 1 base and J by 1 base, leaving 8 bases between them. The CDR3 sequence is 15 residues long. In the PCR, 60 Vbeta and 13 Jbeta primers were used. Only in-frame clones appear in the TCRdb table, and some are missing; sequencing was by immunoSEQ multiplex PCR. The table shows some 150,000 clones, with more than 60% occurring only once. This TCR came from a female donor in good health and CMV-seronegative. Sequencing was performed on PBMCs. The chain recombines TRBV7-9 with TRBJ1-5; D might be TRBD1 (6 bases). The CDR3: CASSLGRGSNQPQHF. In DNA, the CDR3 is TGTGCCAGCAGCTTAGGCAGGGGAAGCAATCAGCCCCAGCATTTT.